This T cell receptor beta chain was captured by sequencing in a study of T cell changes during pregnancy in multiple sclerosis. Deletions cut 3 bases from V and 4 bases from J, with 10 bases between. The CDR3 loop spans 14 amino acids. The V gene's germline CDR1 is SEHNR and CDR2 FQNEAQ (reference sequence). Method: immunoSEQ multiplex PCR; TCRdb's copy keeps in-frame clones and lacks some. Counted here are more than 95,000 clones, roughly nine tenths occurring once; the ten biggest clones make up around 0.92%. Sequenced material: peripheral blood, taken after pregnancy. The receptor's source is a female donor with multiple sclerosis, enrolled in a pregnancy study. The chain links TRBV7-9 to TRBJ2-1; D might be TRBD1 (6 bases). For the CDR3, the DNA is TGTGCCAGCAGCTTCAGGACAGCTTACAATGAGCAGTTCTTC. This codes for CASSFRTAYNEQFF.